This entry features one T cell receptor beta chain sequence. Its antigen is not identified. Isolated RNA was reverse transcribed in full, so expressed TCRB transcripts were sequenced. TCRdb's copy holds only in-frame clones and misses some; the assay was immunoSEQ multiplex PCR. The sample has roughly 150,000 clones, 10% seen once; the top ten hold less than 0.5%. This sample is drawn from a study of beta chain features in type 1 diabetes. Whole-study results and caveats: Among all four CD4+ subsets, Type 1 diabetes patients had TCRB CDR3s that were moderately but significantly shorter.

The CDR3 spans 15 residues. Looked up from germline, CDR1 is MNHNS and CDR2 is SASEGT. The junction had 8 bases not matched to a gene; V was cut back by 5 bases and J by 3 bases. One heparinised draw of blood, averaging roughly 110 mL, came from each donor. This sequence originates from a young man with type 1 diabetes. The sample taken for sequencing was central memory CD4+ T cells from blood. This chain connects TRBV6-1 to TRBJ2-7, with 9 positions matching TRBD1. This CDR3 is CASSSPGTGIYEQYF. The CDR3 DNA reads TGTGCCAGCAGTTCCCCCGGGACAGGGATCTACGAGCAGTACTTC.